This record looks at one TCR beta chain sequence and its context. Germline V gene sequence: CDR1 MNHEY, CDR2 SMNVEV (reference sequence). The CDR3 totals 15 residues. V shed 6 bases, J shed 3 bases, and the junction held 11 bases outside the gene matches. The sample is drawn from a study of blood T cell repertoires in COVID-19. Overall study context: Material from acute and convalescent COVID-19 was sourced from the United States, Italy and Spain. PBMCs, B-cell-depleted T cells, or T cells were the source of the cDNA or gDNA that made up the material.

In the authors' methods: Researchers report that nucleated cell counts were estimated from reference gene primer amplification. The assay was immunoSEQ multiplex PCR, and TCRdb's table has in-frame clones only and misses some. V, J and clone size are those of that table, while D and trimming were read from the DNA. Of 180,000 or so clones listed, just over 85% were seen once; the top ten hold roughly 8.2%. This sequence was found in a man aged 55 to 70 with acute or convalescent COVID-19. The chain carries TRBV27 and TRBJ2-7; 7 nucleotides align to TRBD1. The sample was peripheral blood. The CDR3 loop reads CASSRDRARLYEQYF. The CDR3 DNA reads as TGTGCCAGCAGCCGTGACAGGGCCCGACTCTACGAGCAGTACTTC.